Shown below are 3 T cell receptor beta chains from a single sample sequenced in a study of T cells in Graves' hyperthyroidism and ophthalmopathy. RNA transcripts were the template for amplifying TCR beta CDR3 regions. The TCR CDR3 first-round RT-PCR relied on the HTBI primer set. In TCRdb, the multiplex PCR reads were re-called with MiXCR into one record per CDR3 protein. The table records 600,000 to 800,000 distinct CDR3 sequences, roughly a third of them present only once. The sample comprised blood. The receptors shown here come from a woman aged 40 to 50 with Graves' hyperthyroidism.

The genes are TRBV19 and TRBJ2-2, with a tentative D call TRBD1 (6 bases). Trimming cost V 7 bases and J 5 bases, with 11 bases left between them. This CDR3 spans 13 amino acids. Germline V CDR1 and CDR2: LNHDA, SQIVND (reference sequence). The CDR3 loop reads CASTSTGTGELFF. The CDR3 region has the DNA TGTGCCAGTACCTCGACAGGAACCGGGGAGCTGTTTTTT.

Ten or more counts support this clonotype. The V call is TRBV7-8, the J call TRBJ1-5; D may be TRBD1 (6 bases). V shed 1 base and J shed 2 bases, with 12 bases lying between them. The CDR3 length is 16 residues. Germline-derived CDR1 and CDR2 are SGHVS and FQNEAQ. CDR3 protein: CASSLVAGVGNQPQHF. CDR3 nucleotides: TGTGCCAGCAGCTTAGTCGCAGGGGTCGGCAATCAGCCCCAGCATTTT. The whole variable domain, filled in from reference TRBV7-8 and TRBJ1-5, reads GAGVSQSPRYKVAKRGQDVALRCDPISGHVSLFWYQQALGQGPEFLTYFQNEAQLDKSGLPSDRFFAERPEGSVSTLKIQRTQQEDSAVYLCASSLVAGVGNQPQHFGDGTRLSIL.

The table lists this clonotype with many counts. The chain uses TRBV19 and TRBJ2-5, with 8 bases that match TRBD1. The V gene end was trimmed by 3 bases and the J gene end by 5 bases; junction bases not matched to a gene: 2. CDR1 is LNHDA and CDR2 is SQIVND in the germline V gene (reference sequence). The CDR3 runs to 13 residues. The CDR3 loop reads CASSINRGETQYF. The CDR3, as DNA: TGTGCCAGTAGTATCAACAGGGGGGAGACCCAGTACTTC.